The sequence of this T cell receptor (beta chain) was determined in a study of blood T cell repertoires in COVID-19. Study in general: There were acute and convalescent COVID-19 samples, and they came from the United States, Italy and Spain. In each case, the material was cDNA or gDNA derived from T cells, B-cell-depleted T cells, or PBMCs.

Per the original methods: Nucleated cell counts were estimated from reference gene primer amplification. Profiling relied on immunoSEQ multiplex PCR, and the TCRdb table lists in-frame clones only, not all of them. V and J calls and clone size follow that table, whereas D and trimming were derived from the DNA. The data contain about 90,000 clones, around 87% of them singletons. Germline loops: CDR1 SGHDN, CDR2 FVKESK. CDR3 length: 16 amino acids. The V end lost 1 base, the J end lost 5 bases, and 17 bases lay between the germline ends. Specimen: peripheral blood. The sequence was collected from a human donor in a cohort sampled during active COVID-19. V and J are TRBV14 and TRBJ1-2, with TRBD1 as a possible D gene (6 bases). CDR3 nucleotide sequence: TGTGCCAGCAGCCAAGGGGCCGACAGGAGAAGATATGGCTACACCTTC. Amino acid sequence: CASSQGADRRRYGYTF.